The clone carrying this TCR beta chain was seen just once. V lost 1 base and J lost 6, with 11 bases in between. The CDR3 contains 14 residues. Germline-derived CDR1 and CDR2 are SGHKS and YYEKEE (reference sequence). MiXCR, applied by TCRdb to the 5' RACE reads, yields one record per CDR3 protein. The table has about 43,000 distinct CDR3 sequences, roughly 11% seen once. The data were taken from a study of early T cells in non-severe SARS-CoV-2 infection. The chain couples TRBV5-5 to TRBJ1-5, with D unresolved. The TCR was taken from an adult who was a healthcare worker with PCR-confirmed SARS-CoV-2 infection or an uninfected control (not recorded which). The sequenced material came from whole blood. This CDR3 reads CASSLRPEGQPQHF. The CDR3 nucleotides read TGTGCCAGCAGCTTGCGTCCAGAGGGTCAGCCCCAGCATTTT. The entire variable domain, with the rest obtained from reference TRBV5-5 and TRBJ1-5, is as follows: DAGVTQSPTHLIKTRGQQVTLRCSPISGHKSVSWYQQVLGQGPQFIFQYYEKEERGRGNFPDRFSARQFPNYSSELNVNALLLGDSALYLCASSLRPEGQPQHFGDGTRLSIL.